Each of the 27 T cell receptor beta chains below was sequenced from the same sample in a study of blood T cell repertoires in COVID-19. Measured with immunoSEQ multiplex PCR; TCRdb has only the in-frame clones, and not every one. The data contain roughly 190,000 clones, approximately 80% of them seen just once; the ten biggest clones take up about 9%. The sample comprised peripheral blood. These receptors all stem from a woman between 45 and 65 years old with active or convalescent COVID-19.

The chain is built from TRBV27 and TRBJ2-7, with D tentatively TRBD1 (7 bases). Trimming removed 6 bases from V and 5 bases from J, with 20 bases in between. CDR1 is MNHEY and CDR2 is SMNVEV in the germline V gene (reference sequence). The CDR3 has 15 residues. The CDR3 DNA follows: TGTGCCAGCAGCGCCGCCAGGGGGTCGGGAGACGAGCAGTACTTC. Its translation is CASSAARGSGDEQYF.

The genes are TRBV2 and TRBJ2-1; 10 positions agree with TRBD2. Germline V gene sequence: CDR1 SNHLY, CDR2 FYNNEI. The CDR3 is 15 amino acids. With 8 bases clipped from V and 8 bases from J, the junction kept 12 bases outside the gene matches. CDR3 protein: CASVRLAGQGDEQFF. The CDR3 DNA reads TGTGCCAGCGTACGACTAGCGGGCCAAGGCGATGAGCAGTTCTTC. The entire variable domain, with the rest obtained from reference TRBV2 and TRBJ2-1, is as follows: EPEVTQTPSHQVTQMGQEVILRCVPISNHLYFYWYRQILGQKVEFLVSFYNNEISEKSEIFDDQFSVERPDGSNFTLKIRSTKLEDSAMYFCASVRLAGQGDEQFFGPGTRLTVL.

This clone is a singleton in its sample. Just one base apart from a much larger clone, this may be a read error. The J gene is TRBJ2-7, the V gene TRBV6-2 or TRBV6-3; tentative D call: TRBD1 (5 bases). CDR1 and CDR2 from the germline V gene are MNHEY and SVGEGT. The CDR3 sequence is 13 residues long. Trimming took off 2 bases at V and 2 bases at J, with 7 bases between the two ends. The CDR3 here is CASSYPDTYEQYF. DNA of the CDR3: TGTGCCAGCAGTTACCCGGACACCTACGAGCAGTACTTC.

The chain uses TRBV7-9 and TRBJ2-5; D is undetermined. The germline gives CDR1 SEHNR, CDR2 FQNEAQ (reference sequence). V lost 4 bases to trimming and J lost 5 bases, with 8 bases between them. The CDR3 length is 12 residues. CDR3 in DNA: TGTGCCAGCAGCTGGAGCACGGAGACCCAGTACTTC. Its translation is CASSWSTETQYF.

The chain combines TRBV30 with TRBJ2-1; 10 positions agree with TRBD2. The ends lost 2 bases at V and 4 bases at J; junction bases unmatched: 11. Looked up from germline, CDR1 is GTSNPN and CDR2 is SVGIG (reference sequence). The CDR3 runs 17 residues. This CDR3 reads CAWSRKLAGALYNEQFF. The CDR3 bases are TGTGCCTGGAGTCGGAAGCTAGCGGGAGCCCTATACAATGAGCAGTTCTTC.

The rearrangement links TRBV19 to TRBJ1-4; no clear D. The ends were cut back, 9 bases at V and 0 bases at J, with 11 bases in the middle. This CDR3 has 14 amino acids. Per the germline V gene, CDR1 is LNHDA and CDR2 is SQIVND (reference sequence). CDR3: CASGETATNEKLFF. The CDR3 DNA reads TGTGCCAGCGGGGAGACCGCAACTAATGAAAAACTGTTTTTT.

The chain recombines TRBV7-9 with TRBJ1-4; weak D call: TRBD1 (5 bases). Germline assignment: CDR1 SEHNR and CDR2 FQNEAQ (reference sequence). V was clipped by 5 bases and J by 4 bases, with 14 bases between them. CDR3 length equals 15 residues. The CDR3: CASSPDSSFNEKLFF. The CDR3 coding sequence is TGTGCCAGCAGCCCAGACAGCTCGTTTAATGAAAAACTGTTTTTT.

The rearrangement joins TRBV11-2 to TRBJ1-1, with 8 bases that match TRBD1. The junction had 5 bases not matched to a gene; V was cut back by 5 bases and J by 6 bases. Germline loops: CDR1 SGHAT, CDR2 FQNNGV. The CDR3 contains 13 residues. The CDR3 DNA sequence: TGTGCCAGCAGCCCGGACAGGGTCCCTGAAGCTTTCTTT. It is translated as CASSPDRVPEAFF.

This clone has more than one count but fewer than ten. The chain joins TRBV27 to TRBJ1-6; maybe TRBD1 (5 bases). Trimming shortened V by 7 bases and J by 6 bases, and 10 bases separated the two germline ends. Germline assignment: CDR1 MNHEY and CDR2 SMNVEV (reference sequence). There are 13 residues in the CDR3. CDR3 DNA sequence: TGTGCCAGCACCTACAGGACTAATTCACCCCTCCACTTT. This codes for CASTYRTNSPLHF.

The chain carries TRBV5-1 and TRBJ2-7, with 9 bases fitting TRBD1. J gave up 5 bases and V 2 bases, and 5 bases lay outside the gene matches. From germline, CDR1 is SGHRS and CDR2 YFSETQ. The CDR3 sequence is 14 residues long. The CDR3 protein is CASSFQTGGDEQYF. CDR3 DNA: TGCGCCAGCAGCTTCCAGACAGGGGGTGACGAGCAGTACTTC.

V usage is TRBV7-2 and J usage is TRBJ2-5; a possible D gene is TRBD2 (6 bases). Germline V CDR1 and CDR2: SGHTA, FQGNSA. The V end lost 0 bases, the J end lost 2 bases, and 7 bases lay between the germline ends. This CDR3 spans 14 amino acids. CDR3 DNA sequence: TGTGCCAGCAGCTTAGCGCGGGGACAAGAGACCCAGTACTTC. Its translation: CASSLARGQETQYF.

The genes are TRBV7-8 and TRBJ1-5, with D maybe TRBD1 (6 bases). This CDR3 has 15 residues. Trimming shortened V by 3 bases and J by 6 bases, and 15 bases separated the two germline ends. The germline V gene encodes CDR1 SGHVS and CDR2 FQNEAQ. The CDR3 region is CASSLARGAGQPQHF. The DNA of the CDR3 is TGTGCCAGCAGCTTGGCCCGGGGGGCAGGTCAGCCCCAGCATTTT.

This sequence joins TRBV6-6 and TRBJ1-6; no definite D call. With 0 bases removed from V and 5 bases from J, the gap between germline ends came to 8 bases. Germline CDR1 and CDR2: MNHNY and SVGAGI (reference sequence). This CDR3 is built from 15 residues. This chain's CDR3 is CASSYSAGDNSPLHF. The CDR3 DNA follows: TGTGCCAGCAGTTACTCCGCGGGTGATAATTCACCCCTCCACTTT.

This clone was recorded only once. V usage is TRBV19 and J usage is TRBJ1-6; tentative D call: TRBD1 (6 bases). The CDR3 length is 17 residues. V was pared by 5 bases and J by 10 bases, with 24 bases between. The germline gives CDR1 LNHDA, CDR2 SQIVND (reference sequence). The CDR3 protein is CASSFVEVARGGSPLHF. CDR3 DNA sequence: TGTGCCAGTAGTTTTGTCGAGGTGGCCAGGGGCGGCTCACCCCTCCACTTT.

V is TRBV6-4 and J is TRBJ1-4; 8 positions match TRBD1. The ends lost 6 bases at V and 0 bases at J; junction bases unmatched: 9. There are 17 residues in the CDR3. Per the germline V gene, CDR1 is MRHNA and CDR2 is SNTAGT. Here the CDR3 reads CASRVSGGPATNEKLFF. In DNA form, the CDR3 reads TGTGCCAGCAGGGTCTCAGGGGGCCCCGCAACTAATGAAAAACTGTTTTTT.

The chain uses TRBV19 and TRBJ1-2; TRBD1 is a possible D gene (6 bases). Trimming stripped 7 bases from V and 4 bases from J, with 13 bases between. The CDR3 is 13 residues long. Germline V gives CDR1 LNHDA, CDR2 SQIVND (reference sequence). The CDR3 protein is CASKGGDTYGYTF. In DNA, the CDR3 is TGTGCCAGTAAGGGTGGGGACACCTATGGCTACACCTTC.

The chain links TRBV28 to TRBJ2-7; 7 bases map to TRBD2. This CDR3 has 17 residues. The germline CDR1 and CDR2 sequences are MDHEN and SYDVKM. The J segment lost 3 bases and the V segment lost 7 bases, leaving 18 bases of the junction unmatched. The CDR3 bases are TGTGCCAGCATCCATACCCTTGGGAGCGGGAAAAACTACGAGCAGTACTTC. Amino acids: CASIHTLGSGKNYEQYF.

The chain has TRBV28 and TRBJ2-6; D is possibly TRBD1 (5 bases). Germline V gene data show CDR1 as MDHEN and CDR2 as SYDVKM. Trimming took off 3 bases at V and 5 bases at J, with 11 bases between the two ends. This CDR3 spans 15 amino acids. CDR3 sequence reads: CASSFETERANVLTF. For the CDR3, the DNA is TGTGCCAGCAGTTTCGAGACAGAGAGGGCCAACGTCCTGACTTTC.

V usage is TRBV7-2 and J usage is TRBJ1-2; 8 bases match TRBD1. Germline-derived CDR1 and CDR2 are SGHTA and FQGNSA. This CDR3 has 15 amino acids. V shed 7 bases and J 1 base; nucleotides not matched to a gene: 8. As DNA, the CDR3 is TGTGCCAGCAACAGGGGGGGAGTCTTTAACTATGGCTACACCTTC. The encoded protein is CASNRGGVFNYGYTF.

V usage is TRBV7-9 and J usage is TRBJ1-6, with 8 bases lining up with TRBD1. The trim removed 4 bases at V and 7 bases at J, leaving 6 bases unmatched. This CDR3 contains 15 residues. CDR1 and CDR2 from the germline V gene are SEHNR and FQNEAQ (reference sequence). The chain's CDR3 is CASSSRTGKNSPLHF. The CDR3 DNA sequence: TGTGCCAGCAGCTCGCGGACAGGGAAGAATTCACCCCTCCACTTT. The whole variable domain, filled in from reference TRBV7-9 and TRBJ1-6, reads DTGVSQNPRHKITKRGQNVTFRCDPISEHNRLYWYRQTLGQGPEFLTYFQNEAQLEKSRLLSDRFSAERPKGSFSTLEIQRTEQGDSAMYLCASSSRTGKNSPLHFGNGTRLTVT.

V and J are TRBV15 and TRBJ2-1; D is unresolved. Trimming shortened V by 0 bases and J by 3 bases, and 9 bases separated the two germline ends. There are 15 residues in the CDR3. Germline values: CDR1 LNHNV, CDR2 YYDKDF (reference sequence). The CDR3 DNA reads as TGTGCCACCAGCAGAGATCGTACAGTCTACAATGAGCAGTTCTTC. It yields the protein CATSRDRTVYNEQFF.

CDR3 loop: CASMTFRGITEAFF. The CDR3 DNA reads as TGTGCCAGCATGACTTTTAGGGGAATCACTGAAGCTTTCTTT. The rearrangement joins TRBV7-2 to TRBJ1-1; possibly TRBD1 for D (5 bases). Trimming removed 7 bases from V and 4 bases from J, with 16 bases in between. In germline, CDR1 is SGHTA, CDR2 FQGNSA. This CDR3 has 14 amino acids.

The chain recombines TRBV11-3 with TRBJ1-6; D call uncertain. The germline V and J ends were trimmed by 5 bases and 7 bases, with 21 bases remaining between them. The CDR3 consists of 17 residues. Germline CDR1 SGHNT, CDR2 YENEEA. CDR3: CASSGRAGGLGNSPLHF. CDR3 nucleotides: TGTGCCAGCAGCGGGCGTGCGGGCGGGCTGGGGAATTCACCCCTCCACTTT.

V and J are TRBV5-1 and TRBJ1-3; possible D gene TRBD1, 6 bases. Germline V gives CDR1 SGHRS, CDR2 YFSETQ. The length of the CDR3 is 14 residues. V shed 0 bases and J shed 4 bases, with 8 bases lying between them. CDR3 amino acids: CASSLVGGGNTIYF. For the CDR3, the DNA is TGCGCCAGCAGCTTGGTAGGGGGAGGAAACACCATATATTTT. The complete variable domain, with remaining parts taken from reference TRBV5-1 and TRBJ1-3, reads KAGVTQTPRYLIKTRGQQVTLSCSPISGHRSVSWYQQTPGQGLQFLFEYFSETQRNKGNFPGRFSGRQFSNSRSEMNVSTLELGDSALYLCASSLVGGGNTIYFGEGSWLTVV.

The chain uses TRBV2 and TRBJ2-7, with 7 nucleotides matching TRBD1. The trim removed 6 bases at V and 2 bases at J, leaving 4 bases unmatched. The CDR3 length is 13 residues. CDR1 and CDR2 from the germline V gene are SNHLY and FYNNEI. The CDR3 bases are TGTGCCAGCAGCGGACAGGCTGCCTACGAGCAGTACTTC. This codes for CASSGQAAYEQYF.

The gene calls are TRBV5-1 and TRBJ2-3; 7 positions match TRBD1. This CDR3 has 15 amino acids. V gave up 4 bases and J gave up 0 bases; unmatched junction bases: 5. From germline, CDR1 is SGHRS and CDR2 YFSETQ. The CDR3 loop reads CASSTGQTSTDTQYF. The CDR3 DNA is TGCGCCAGCAGCACGGGACAGACTAGCACAGATACGCAGTATTTT. Full variable domain (missing parts from reference TRBV5-1 and TRBJ2-3): KAGVTQTPRYLIKTRGQQVTLSCSPISGHRSVSWYQQTPGQGLQFLFEYFSETQRNKGNFPGRFSGRQFSNSRSEMNVSTLELGDSALYLCASSTGQTSTDTQYFGPGTRLTVL.

This chain links TRBV6-5 with TRBJ1-2, with TRBD1 as a possible D gene (6 bases). This CDR3 has 13 residues. The V end lost 6 bases, the J end lost 8 bases, and 16 bases lay between the germline ends. Germline V lookup: CDR1 MNHEY, CDR2 SVGAGI. This chain's CDR3 is CASSPLGAGGYTF. The CDR3 bases are TGTGCCAGCAGCCCCCTGGGGGCAGGGGGCTACACCTTC.